This T cell receptor beta chain was obtained from a study of blood T cell repertoires in COVID-19. Study information: Acute and convalescent COVID-19 samples came from the United States, Italy and Spain. Nucleic acid was either cDNA or gDNA, and it came from T cells, B-cell-depleted T cells, or PBMCs.

Study processing details: From reference gene primer amplification, estimates of nucleated cell counts were derived. The data were produced by immunoSEQ multiplex PCR, yet TCRdb's version contains in-frame clones alone and is incomplete. The V and J calls and the clone size are those of that table, but D and trimming were determined from the DNA. This repertoire shows under 200,000 clones, 86% found once; its top ten account for roughly 9.7%. Germline assignment: CDR1 SGHTA and CDR2 FQGTGA. V was cut by 5 bases and J by 0 bases, with 11 bases left in between. This CDR3 spans 14 amino acids. The sample holds a few counts of this clone. Patients of the Seattle cohort, enrolled during active infection, were followed longitudinally.

The source is a woman aged 55-70 years with COVID-19, enrolled during active disease. The sample was peripheral blood. The J gene is TRBJ2-7, the V gene TRBV7-3; D perhaps matches TRBD1 (6 bases). The DNA for the CDR3 is TGTGCCAGCAGCCCCTGGGACACCTCCTACGAGCAGTACTTC. Translating gives CASSPWDTSYEQYF. The full variable domain, in which reference TRBV7-3 and TRBJ2-7 provide the parts outside the CDR3, is GAGVSQTPSNKVTEKGKYVELRCDPISGHTALYWYRQSLGQGPEFLIYFQGTGAADDSGLPNDRFFAVRPEGSVSTLKIQRTERGDSAVYLCASSPWDTSYEQYFGPGTRLTVT.